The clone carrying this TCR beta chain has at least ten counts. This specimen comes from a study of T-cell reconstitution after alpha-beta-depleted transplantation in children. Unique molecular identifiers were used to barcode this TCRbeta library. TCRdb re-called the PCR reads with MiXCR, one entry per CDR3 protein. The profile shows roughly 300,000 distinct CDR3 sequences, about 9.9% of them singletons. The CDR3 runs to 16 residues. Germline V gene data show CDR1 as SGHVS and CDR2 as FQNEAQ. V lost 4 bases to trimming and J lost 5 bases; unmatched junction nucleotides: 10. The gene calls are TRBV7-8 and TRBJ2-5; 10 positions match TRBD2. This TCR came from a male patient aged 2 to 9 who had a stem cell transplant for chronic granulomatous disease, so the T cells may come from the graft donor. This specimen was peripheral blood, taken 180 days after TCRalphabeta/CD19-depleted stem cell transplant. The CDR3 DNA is TGTGCCAGCAGCTCGCGACCCGGGACTAGCGTTGAGACCCAGTACTTC. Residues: CASSSRPGTSVETQYF.